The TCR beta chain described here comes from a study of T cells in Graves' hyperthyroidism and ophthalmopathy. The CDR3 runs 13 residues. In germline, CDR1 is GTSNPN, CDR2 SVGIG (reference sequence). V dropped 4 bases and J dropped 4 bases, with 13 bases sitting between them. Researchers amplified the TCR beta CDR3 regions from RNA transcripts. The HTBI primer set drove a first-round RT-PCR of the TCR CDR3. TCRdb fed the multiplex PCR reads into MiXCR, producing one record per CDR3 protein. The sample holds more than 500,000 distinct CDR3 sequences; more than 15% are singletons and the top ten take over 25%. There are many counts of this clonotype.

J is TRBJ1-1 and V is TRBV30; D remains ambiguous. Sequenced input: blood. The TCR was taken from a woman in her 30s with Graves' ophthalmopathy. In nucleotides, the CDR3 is TGTGCCTGGACCCTTTACGGTGGCACTGAAGCTTTCTTT. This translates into CAWTLYGGTEAFF.